These 20 T cell receptor beta chains were sequenced from one sample in a study of T cells after yellow fever vaccination. TCRdb analysed the 5' RACE reads with MiXCR anew, one entry per CDR3 protein. This sample has fewer than 500,000 distinct CDR3 sequences; 15% to 20% occur once, and the top ten carry roughly a sixth. The sample was PBMCs, taken before the yellow fever booster vaccination. The receptors come from a man between 18 and 35 years old who received the YFV17D yellow fever vaccine.

The gene calls are TRBV7-2 and TRBJ1-6; D not certain. CDR1 and CDR2 from the germline V gene are SGHTA and FQGNSA. V was pared by 2 bases and J by 6 bases, with 14 bases between. The CDR3 covers 16 residues. The CDR3 loop is CASSLNGISANSPLHF. The CDR3 nucleotides are TGTGCCAGCAGCTTAAACGGAATTTCCGCTAATTCACCCCTCCACTTT.

The V call is TRBV12-3 or TRBV12-4, the J call TRBJ2-2; D not certain. The CDR3 length is 18 residues. Between the trimmed V and J ends, which lost 2 bases and 0 bases, there was a span of 16 bases. The DNA for the CDR3 is TGTGCCAGCAGTTTACCTGGGCATGGGATCGCGAACACCGGGGAGCTGTTTTTT. Encoded protein: CASSLPGHGIANTGELFF.

This clonotype was seen more than once but under ten times. V gene TRBV10-3 combines with J gene TRBJ2-5; TRBD2 matches at 13 bases. CDR1 is ENHRY and CDR2 is SYGVKD in the germline V gene. CDR3 length: 16 amino acids. V shed 4 bases and J 0 bases; nucleotides not matched to a gene: 2. The CDR3 reads CAISVTSGGHQETQYF. CDR3 nucleotides: TGTGCCATCAGTGTGACTAGCGGGGGGCACCAAGAGACCCAGTACTTC.

A few counts support this clonotype. This rearrangement joins TRBV7-6 to TRBJ2-1, with D unresolved. CDR1 and CDR2 (germline): SGHVS, FNYEAQ. The V gene lost 4 bases and the J gene lost 12 bases, with 13 bases spanning the gap. This CDR3 comprises 12 residues. The CDR3 reads CASSSQMPGQFF. The CDR3 bases are TGTGCCAGCAGCTCCCAGATGCCCGGGCAGTTCTTC.

This clonotype was picked up a small number of times. The V gene is TRBV25-1, the J gene TRBJ2-1; D is ambiguous. V lost 1 base and J lost 9, with 13 bases in between. The CDR3 loop spans 14 amino acids. Germline V gene lookup returns CDR1 MGHDK and CDR2 SYGVNS. This chain's CDR3 is CASSEWAGIVEQFF. The DNA for the CDR3 is TGTGCCAGCAGTGAATGGGCAGGAATTGTTGAGCAGTTCTTC.

This chain uses TRBV20-1 with TRBJ1-1, with unresolved D. From germline, CDR1 is DFQATT and CDR2 SNEGSKA (reference sequence). Trimming cost V 7 bases and J 0 bases, with 12 bases left between them. The CDR3 consists of 13 residues. The CDR3, as DNA: TGCAGTGTTCGGGCCCTCATGAACACTGAAGCTTTCTTT. Its protein product is CSVRALMNTEAFF.

The chain joins TRBV28 to TRBJ1-2; 7 bases are a match to TRBD1. The CDR3 totals 16 residues. Trimming at V came to 7 bases and at J to 2 bases, leaving 13 bases not matched to a gene. Germline-derived CDR1 and CDR2 are MDHEN and SYDVKM. CDR3 region: CASTEGALRGNYGYTF. The CDR3 DNA sequence: TGTGCCAGCACTGAGGGGGCTTTACGAGGCAACTATGGCTACACCTTC.

V usage is TRBV7-9 and J usage is TRBJ2-1; D possibly corresponds to TRBD2 (6 bases). CDR1 SEHNR and CDR2 FQNEAQ come from the germline V gene (reference sequence). The CDR3 spans 17 residues. Trimming pared 6 bases from V and 9 bases from J, leaving 27 bases between. CDR3 sequence (DNA): TGTGCCAGCAGGGGGACTCGGCCAAGGGCAGGGAAGGGTGAGCAGTTCTTC. It encodes CASRGTRPRAGKGEQFF. The entire variable domain, with the rest obtained from reference TRBV7-9 and TRBJ2-1, is as follows: DTGVSQNPRHKITKRGQNVTFRCDPISEHNRLYWYRQTLGQGPEFLTYFQNEAQLEKSRLLSDRFSAERPKGSFSTLEIQRTEQGDSAMYLCASRGTRPRAGKGEQFFGPGTRLTVL.

This clonotype was seen a handful of times. The rearrangement uses TRBV7-6 and TRBJ2-5, with no clear D. Germline-derived CDR1 and CDR2 are SGHVS and FNYEAQ. The CDR3 has 19 amino acids. With 2 bases removed from V and 5 bases from J, the gap between germline ends came to 27 bases. The CDR3 is CASSLKGTPTVPPGETQYF. In DNA form, the CDR3 reads TGTGCCAGCAGCTTAAAGGGAACGCCGACGGTACCCCCCGGGGAGACCCAGTACTTC.

This clonotype was counted many times. The chain employs TRBV20-1 and TRBJ1-2, with D uncertain. Looked up from germline, CDR1 is DFQATT and CDR2 is SNEGSKA (reference sequence). Trimming removed 3 bases at V and 3 bases at J, with 17 bases between. The CDR3 runs 15 residues. In DNA, the CDR3 is TGCAGTGCTAGTCCTGGTACATCTAAGGACTATGGCTACACCTTC. Translating it yields CSASPGTSKDYGYTF.

The chain combines TRBV10-1 with TRBJ2-7; maybe TRBD1 (5 bases). This CDR3 is built from 15 residues. Between the trimmed V and J ends, which lost 3 bases and 3 bases, there was a span of 15 bases. Germline CDR1 WNHNN, CDR2 SYGVQD (reference sequence). This CDR3 reads CASSDGQGPVYEQYF. In DNA form, the CDR3 reads TGCGCCAGCAGTGACGGGCAGGGCCCAGTCTACGAGCAGTACTTC.

There are a few counts of this clonotype. V and J are TRBV6-4 and TRBJ2-3, with 7 bases identical to TRBD1. CDR1 and CDR2 from the germline V gene are MRHNA and SNTAGT. J gave up 4 bases and V 5 bases, and 6 bases lay outside the gene matches. The CDR3 loop spans 14 amino acids. The CDR3 region has the DNA TGTGCCAGCAGTAAGGACAGGTTGGCAGATACGCAGTATTTT. Translated: CASSKDRLADTQYF.

The chain links TRBV6-2 or TRBV6-3 to TRBJ2-7; D call uncertain. V lost 2 bases and J 1 base, leaving 6 bases between the germline ends. This CDR3 region has 13 residues. Germline V lookup: CDR1 MNHEY, CDR2 SVGEGT. The CDR3 DNA reads TGTGCCAGCAGTTACCTAGGGTCCTACGAGCAGTACGTC. It specifies CASSYLGSYEQYV.

This clonotype turned up a few times. This chain links TRBV20-1 with TRBJ1-1; D not resolved. V was cut by 6 bases and J by 6 bases, with 14 bases left in between. This CDR3 region has 12 residues. Germline V gives CDR1 DFQATT, CDR2 SNEGSKA (reference sequence). The CDR3 region is CSASGYAAEAFF. The DNA for the CDR3 is TGCAGTGCCAGCGGTTATGCGGCTGAAGCTTTCTTT.

The CDR3 region has the DNA TGTGCCAGCACATACCAGCCCCAGCATTTT. Its protein is CASTYQPQHF. The gene calls are TRBV3-1 and TRBJ1-5; no definite D call. The germline V and J ends were trimmed by 7 bases and 7 bases, with 5 bases remaining between them. Germline V gives CDR1 LGHDT, CDR2 YNNKEL (reference sequence). The CDR3 runs 10 residues.

This clonotype has more than one count but fewer than ten. The chain has TRBV5-1 and TRBJ1-5; D uncertain. The CDR3 sequence is 15 residues long. V shed 1 base and J shed 4 bases, with 12 bases lying between them. Germline V CDR1 and CDR2: SGHRS, YFSETQ. In DNA form, the CDR3 reads TGCGCCAGCAGCTTGACCGGGAAGCGAAATCAGCCCCAGCATTTT. Translating gives CASSLTGKRNQPQHF.

This clonotype was detected only a few times. V and J are TRBV7-8 and TRBJ2-5; D perhaps matches TRBD1 (6 bases). V was pared by 0 bases and J by 0 bases, with 8 bases between. The CDR3 is 15 residues long. CDR1 is SGHVS and CDR2 is FQNEAQ in the germline V gene. As DNA, the CDR3 is TGTGCCAGCAGCTTAGCACAGGGTTACCAAGAGACCCAGTACTTC. It codes for CASSLAQGYQETQYF.

The CDR3 here is CASTPGQGSNEQYF. The DNA of the CDR3 is TGCGCCAGCACGCCCGGACAGGGGTCCAACGAGCAGTACTTC. The rearrangement uses TRBV5-1 and TRBJ2-7; 9 bases map to TRBD1. V shed 6 bases and J 5 bases; nucleotides not matched to a gene: 9. The CDR3 spans 14 residues. Per germline, CDR1 SGHRS and CDR2 YFSETQ.

The rearrangement links TRBV6-1 to TRBJ2-1; 9 bases agree with TRBD2. V dropped 2 bases and J dropped 10; count of bases not matched to a gene: 9. CDR1 MNHNS and CDR2 SASEGT come from the germline V gene. The CDR3 runs to 15 residues. This CDR3 is CASSERAGGRTEQFF. The CDR3 nucleotides are TGTGCCAGCAGTGAAAGAGCGGGGGGCCGTACCGAGCAGTTCTTC.

The gene calls are TRBV25-1 and TRBJ1-1; no clear D gene. Per germline, CDR1 MGHDK and CDR2 SYGVNS. The CDR3 is 13 amino acids. Trimming stripped 6 bases from V and 0 bases from J, with 8 bases between. CDR3 DNA: TGTGCCAGCAGGAACACAGTGAACACTGAAGCTTTCTTT. Translation gives CASRNTVNTEAFF.